This TCR beta chain was observed in a study of shared clonotypes between healthy human individuals. With 3 bases removed from V and 10 bases from J, the gap between germline ends came to 9 bases. CDR1 and CDR2 (germline): ENHRY, SYGVKD. CDR3 length: 11 amino acids. The sample holds many counts of this clone. Sequencing was performed with immunoSEQ multiplex PCR; in TCRdb, only in-frame clones are kept and a portion is missing. The table lists about 1.1 million clones, 60% to 80% of them singletons. Sequencing input: memory CD4+ T cells from PBMCs. The subset was: CD45RA-negative fraction. The chain links TRBV10-3 to TRBJ1-2, with D possibly matching TRBD1 (6 bases). The sequence was obtained from a man between 18 and 29 years old in good health. Some clones in this sample may be carry-over from other donors' samples. The CDR3 sequence: CAISEGGVYTF. DNA of the CDR3: TGTGCCATCAGTGAAGGGGGAGTCTACACCTTC.